The 24 T cell receptor beta chains listed next were all sequenced from one sample in a study of blood T cells in healthy people across ages. Combining a sample-barcoded 5' primer with a J-beta primer mix, a second PCR ran for 7 to 11 cycles. TCRdb re-called the 5' RACE reads through MiXCR, storing one row per CDR3 protein. The sample includes approximately 780,000 distinct CDR3 sequences, about 26% of them seen just once. The same sample was also studied in work on T cells of mothers and their children.

Sequenced material: blood. The receptors shown here come from a boy under 18 in good health.

J is TRBJ1-2 and V is TRBV6-2 or TRBV6-3; D is possibly TRBD1 (5 bases). V was cut by 0 bases and J by 6 bases, with 11 bases left in between. CDR1 MNHEY and CDR2 SVGEGT come from the germline V gene. This CDR3 spans 14 amino acids. CDR3 sequence (DNA): TGTGCCAGCAGTTACTCGATTTGGGGGAATGGCTACACCTTC. It codes for CASSYSIWGNGYTF.

This clonotype was counted a single time. V gene TRBV27 combines with J gene TRBJ2-5; the match to TRBD2 covers 9 bases. Germline V gene lookup returns CDR1 MNHEY and CDR2 SMNVEV (reference sequence). The CDR3 has 21 amino acids. With V trimmed by 5 bases and J by 2 bases, 24 bases remained unmatched. The CDR3 sequence: CASSALRGRGLAGRTQETQYF. DNA of the CDR3: TGTGCCAGCAGTGCACTAAGAGGTAGGGGGCTAGCGGGGAGAACTCAAGAGACCCAGTACTTC.

In its sample, this clonotype was seen a few times. The chain couples TRBV2 to TRBJ2-3, with TRBD2 identical over 9 bases. Germline V gives CDR1 SNHLY, CDR2 FYNNEI. The junction had 5 bases not matched to a gene; V was cut back by 3 bases and J by 4 bases. The CDR3 extends over 15 amino acids. For the CDR3, the DNA is TGTGCCAGCAGTGATCAGCGGGGGGCTTCAGATACGCAGTATTTT. Its protein is CASSDQRGASDTQYF.

CDR3 in amino acids: CSAQGRGARGNEQFF. DNA of the CDR3: TGCAGTGCCCAGGGGCGGGGGGCCCGGGGGAATGAGCAGTTCTTC. This rearrangement joins TRBV20-1 to TRBJ2-5; TRBD2 agrees at 8 bases. The last part of the DNA fits TRBJ2-1 better; the J call may be wrong. This CDR3 has 15 residues. CDR1 is DFQATT, CDR2 SNEGSKA, per germline (reference sequence).

The V gene is TRBV12-3 or TRBV12-4, the J gene TRBJ2-4; 7 bases fit TRBD2. The CDR3 is 12 amino acids. Germline trimming cut 6 bases from V and 8 bases from J; bases unmatched to any gene: 4. CDR3 coding DNA: TGTGCCAGCAGCAGACTAGCTCACATTCAGTACTTC. The encoded protein is CASSRLAHIQYF.

J is TRBJ2-7 and V is TRBV18; tentative D call: TRBD1 (6 bases). Germline-derived CDR1 and CDR2 are KGHSH and LQKENI. CDR3 size: 15 residues. The V gene lost 1 base and the J gene lost 6 bases, with 16 bases spanning the gap. CDR3 in DNA: TGTGCCAGCTCACCACACCCTGTAGGGGGATCCGAGCAGTACTTC. Amino acid sequence: CASSPHPVGGSEQYF.

This clonotype showed up just a few times. V usage is TRBV10-1 and J usage is TRBJ2-5; D remains ambiguous. The germline V gene has CDR1 WNHNN and CDR2 SYGVQD (reference sequence). V was pared by 6 bases and J by 9 bases, with 11 bases between. The CDR3 is made up of 11 amino acids. For the CDR3, the DNA is TGCGCCAGCAGAATCAGGCTGGCCCAGTACTTC. This gives the protein CASRIRLAQYF.

This clonotype was seen a handful of times. The chain uses TRBV6-2 or TRBV6-3 and TRBJ1-1; D uncertain. Deletions cut 8 bases from V and 8 bases from J, with 15 bases between. There are 12 residues in the CDR3. Germline CDR1 reads MNHEY; CDR2 reads SVGEGT. CDR3 bases: TGTGCCAGCGAAGGACCATACCGGGAAGCTTTCTTT. Amino acid sequence: CASEGPYREAFF.

The chain has TRBV10-3 and TRBJ2-3; 8 bases agree with TRBD2. In germline, CDR1 is ENHRY, CDR2 SYGVKD. Trimming cost V 4 bases and J 8 bases; bases outside gene matches: 2. The CDR3 totals 12 residues. The CDR3 DNA is TGTGCCATCAGTGGAGCGGGAGTTACGCAGTATTTT. Protein: CAISGAGVTQYF.

This rearrangement joins TRBV11-2 to TRBJ2-1; no clear D. The CDR3 runs 14 residues. The ends were cut back, 5 bases at V and 5 bases at J, with 13 bases in the middle. Germline assignment: CDR1 SGHAT and CDR2 FQNNGV. The CDR3 DNA sequence: TGTGCCAGCAGCCTGGCCGAGACCCACAATGAGCAGTTCTTC. Protein sequence: CASSLAETHNEQFF.

This clonotype was found a few times. This chain uses TRBV7-9 with TRBJ2-1, with 11 bases identical to TRBD1. Germline CDR1 is SEHNR and CDR2 is FQNEAQ (reference sequence). There are 18 residues in the CDR3. V gave up 5 bases and J gave up 1 base; unmatched junction bases: 10. CDR3: CASSPKGQGGSSYNEQFF. Written as DNA, the CDR3 is TGTGCCAGCAGCCCAAAGGGACAGGGGGGAAGTTCCTACAATGAGCAGTTCTTC.

In this sample, this clonotype turned up a few times. V gene TRBV6-2 or TRBV6-3 combines with J gene TRBJ2-2; tentative D call: TRBD2 (5 bases). Trimming shortened V by 2 bases and J by 1 base, and 14 bases separated the two germline ends. The CDR3 covers 17 residues. CDR1 MNHEY and CDR2 SVGEGT come from the germline V gene. CDR3 protein: CASSYPLPGKNTGELFF. Here the CDR3 DNA reads TGTGCCAGCAGTTACCCCCTTCCGGGGAAGAACACCGGGGAGCTGTTTTTT.

V gene TRBV7-8 combines with J gene TRBJ2-1; 7 nucleotides match TRBD2. Per the germline V gene, CDR1 is SGHVS and CDR2 is FQNEAQ. The V and J ends lost 3 bases and 7 bases, in that order; junction bases with no gene match: 6. The CDR3 length is 14 residues. The CDR3 spells CASSFGSRGNEQFF. The CDR3 region has the DNA TGTGCCAGCAGCTTTGGGTCGCGGGGGAATGAGCAGTTCTTC.

This clonotype has more than one count but fewer than ten. The chain joins TRBV4-1 to TRBJ1-5; D unclear. Trimming took 7 bases from V and 1 from J, leaving 11 bases between them. CDR1 is MGHRA, CDR2 YSYEKL, per germline. This CDR3 is 14 amino acids long. CDR3 nucleotides: TGCGCCAGCAAGGGCCTCGGGAGCAATCAGCCCCAGCATTTT. As protein: CASKGLGSNQPQHF.

This clonotype was seen a few times. The chain uses TRBV20-1 and TRBJ1-3, with D tentatively TRBD1 (5 bases). The CDR3 sequence is 15 residues long. From germline, CDR1 is DFQATT and CDR2 SNEGSKA (reference sequence). V was cut by 0 bases and J by 9 bases, with 18 bases left in between. In DNA form, the CDR3 reads TGCAGTGCTAGAGATCCGTCCCGTACGGGGGGCACCATATATTTT. Translated, it gives CSARDPSRTGGTIYF.

This chain connects TRBV5-1 to TRBJ2-1, with D perhaps TRBD1 (6 bases). V was trimmed by 0 bases and J by 11 bases, leaving 15 bases between them. CDR3 length: 14 amino acids. Germline-derived CDR1 and CDR2 are SGHRS and YFSETQ. The CDR3 sequence: CASSLVRKGDKQFF. The CDR3 DNA sequence: TGCGCCAGCAGCTTGGTTCGGAAGGGGGATAAGCAGTTCTTC.

The CDR3 reads CASSQSPGLAVEQFF. The CDR3, as DNA: TGTGCCAGCAGCCAATCGCCGGGACTAGCGGTTGAGCAGTTCTTC. V and J are TRBV4-2 and TRBJ2-1, with 11 positions matching TRBD2. This CDR3 region has 15 residues. Germline assignment: CDR1 LGHNA and CDR2 YNFKEQ. J lost 9 bases, V lost 2 bases, and 6 bases had no gene match.

The chain couples TRBV4-2 to TRBJ1-3; D unresolved. This CDR3 has 15 amino acids. CDR1 and CDR2 (germline): LGHNA, YNFKEQ. V lost 8 bases, J lost 3 bases, and 17 bases lay in between. The CDR3 protein is CASEQAGYVGNTIYF. Here the CDR3 DNA reads TGTGCCAGCGAGCAGGCCGGGTACGTTGGAAACACCATATATTTT.

This clonotype was seen only a few times. This may be a read error: a much more frequent sequence differs by one nucleotide. The chain couples TRBV6-5 to TRBJ2-7, with D unresolved. CDR3 size: 16 residues. Per the germline V gene, CDR1 is MNHEY and CDR2 is SVGAGI. V was trimmed by 0 bases and J by 3 bases, leaving 15 bases between them. CDR3 protein: CASSYSIAYLVYEQYF. CDR3 in DNA: TGTGCCAGCAGTTACTCGATAGCTTACCTGGTCTACGAGCAGTACTTC.

The chain combines TRBV19 with TRBJ2-4; D is ambiguous. Germline V CDR1 and CDR2: LNHDA, SQIVND (reference sequence). V was shortened by 8 bases and J by 2 bases, with 10 bases between the two germline ends. This CDR3 contains 13 residues. The CDR3 protein is CASGLGSKNIQYF. Written as DNA, the CDR3 is TGTGCCAGTGGCTTGGGGTCCAAAAACATTCAGTACTTC.

The rearrangement links TRBV7-9 to TRBJ2-5; D ambiguous. Germline CDR1 is SEHNR and CDR2 is FQNEAQ (reference sequence). V was clipped by 3 bases and J by 2 bases, with 7 bases between them. CDR3 size: 13 residues. CDR3 bases: TGTGCCAGCAGCTTTATCAGGCAAGAGACCCAGTACTTC. It specifies CASSFIRQETQYF.

CDR3 nucleotide sequence: TGTGCCACCAGCAGGAGTGGACCAGATACGCAGTATTTT. Its protein product is CATSRSGPDTQYF. The rearrangement links TRBV15 to TRBJ2-3; no firm D call. Trimming took 3 bases from V and 4 from J, leaving 8 bases between them. Germline CDR1 LNHNV, CDR2 YYDKDF (reference sequence). The CDR3 length is 13 residues.

V gene TRBV4-2 combines with J gene TRBJ2-2, with TRBD2 identical over 7 bases. Unmatched junction bases numbered 5, after V lost 1 base and J lost 3 bases. Germline CDR1 LGHNA, CDR2 YNFKEQ. CDR3 length equals 16 residues. The CDR3 DNA is TGTGCCAGCAGCCAAGGGGGGGGACGGGACACCGGGGAGCTGTTTTTT. Its translation is CASSQGGGRDTGELFF.

This clonotype was seen only a few times. The rearrangement joins TRBV18 to TRBJ2-5; the D gene could be TRBD1 or TRBD2 (5 bases each). This CDR3 has 15 residues. Germline V lookup: CDR1 KGHSH, CDR2 LQKENI. Between the trimmed V and J ends, which lost 4 bases and 5 bases, there was a span of 17 bases. CDR3 amino acids: CASSLSPGPGETQYF. CDR3 nucleotides: TGTGCCAGCTCACTATCTCCGGGGCCAGGGGAGACCCAGTACTTC.